The 25 T cell receptor beta chains below all came from one sample that was sequenced in a study of blood T cell repertoires in COVID-19. Assay used: immunoSEQ multiplex PCR; TCRdb lists only in-frame clones, some missing. This table has about 170,000 clones, around 84% appearing once. The sample taken for sequencing was peripheral blood. All receptors derive from an elderly woman with COVID-19, enrolled during active disease.

Only one count was recorded for this clone. The chain employs TRBV28 and TRBJ2-5; the D gene is possibly TRBD2 (6 bases). Trimming pared 6 bases from V and 1 base from J, leaving 12 bases between. CDR3 length equals 14 residues. Per the germline V gene, CDR1 is MDHEN and CDR2 is SYDVKM. The CDR3 nucleotides are TGTGCCAGCAGCCCCGGGAGCGCCCAAGAGACCCAGTACTTC. Residues: CASSPGSAQETQYF.

CDR3 bases: TGTGCCACCGGGACAGCGTACGAGCAGTACTTC. It is translated as CATGTAYEQYF. V and J are TRBV3-1 (or the pseudogene TRBV3-2) and TRBJ2-7, with 7 nucleotides matching TRBD1. The CDR3 contains 11 residues. CDR1 is LGHDT and CDR2 is YNNKEL in the germline V gene (reference sequence). Trimming at V came to 10 bases and at J to 4 bases, leaving 4 bases not matched to a gene.

V and J are TRBV6-1 and TRBJ2-7; TRBD2 is a possible D gene (5 bases). The CDR3 is 14 residues long. Germline values: CDR1 MNHNS, CDR2 SASEGT. V was trimmed by 1 base and J by 5 bases, leaving 12 bases between them. The CDR3 spells CASSEGTHFDEQYF. DNA of the CDR3: TGTGCCAGCAGTGAAGGGACTCACTTCGACGAGCAGTACTTC.

The chain carries TRBV24-1 and TRBJ1-4, with TRBD1 identical over 10 bases. The CDR3 is 15 amino acids. V was clipped by 7 bases and J by 3 bases; unmatched bases: 4. Germline CDR1 and CDR2: KGHDR and SFDVKD. The CDR3 here is CATSHGQGANEKLFF. Here the CDR3 DNA reads TGTGCCACCAGCCACGGACAGGGGGCTAATGAAAAACTGTTTTTT.

The rearrangement uses TRBV3-1 (or the pseudogene TRBV3-2) and TRBJ2-1, with D perhaps matching TRBD1 (6 bases). The CDR3 is 13 residues long. CDR1 and CDR2 from the germline V gene are LGHDT and YNNKEL (reference sequence). V gave up 1 base and J gave up 5 bases, with 6 bases separating them. This CDR3 reads CASSQAGDNEQFF. CDR3 coding DNA: TGTGCCAGCAGCCAAGCAGGGGACAATGAGCAGTTCTTC.

The chain is built from TRBV4-1 and TRBJ2-4, with D possibly being TRBD1 (6 bases). CDR3 size: 12 residues. V gave up 3 bases and J gave up 13 bases, with 13 bases separating them. Looked up from germline, CDR1 is MGHRA and CDR2 is YSYEKL. CDR3 coding DNA: TGCGCCAGCAGCCACCCGACAGGAGGCCAGTACTTC. Protein product: CASSHPTGGQYF.

With respect to this clone: The sample contains more than one DNA sequence encoding this CDR3. The chain has TRBV4-1 and TRBJ1-6; D is unclear. V shed 1 base and J shed 14 bases, with 15 bases lying between them. This CDR3 spans 14 amino acids. Germline V gene sequence: CDR1 MGHRA, CDR2 YSYEKL. The DNA for the CDR3 is TGCGCCAGCAGCCAAGGCCAAATACAGCCGGCCCTCCACTTT. Amino acid sequence: CASSQGQIQPALHF.

This chain links TRBV20-1 with TRBJ2-3, with D hard to call. Germline-derived CDR1 and CDR2 are DFQATT and SNEGSKA (reference sequence). V was pared by 6 bases and J by 0 bases, with 4 bases between. The CDR3 is made up of 11 amino acids. CDR3 nucleotides: TGCAGTGCGCTAAGCACAGATACGCAGTATTTT. It specifies CSALSTDTQYF.

The chain is built from TRBV10-3 and TRBJ2-1; 9 bases fit TRBD2. CDR3 length: 15 residues. Germline V gene lookup returns CDR1 ENHRY and CDR2 SYGVKD. The V gene end was trimmed by 4 bases and the J gene end by 6 bases; junction bases not matched to a gene: 7. The CDR3 DNA sequence: TGTGCCATCAGTGGTAGCGGGAGCGTTAGCAATGAGCAGTTCTTC. It specifies CAISGSGSVSNEQFF.

This chain links TRBV24-1 with TRBJ1-2; D uncertain. V lost 0 bases and J lost 8, with 9 bases in between. The CDR3 loop spans 13 amino acids. Germline loops: CDR1 KGHDR, CDR2 SFDVKD. The CDR3 reads CATSDLHSIGYTF. The CDR3, as DNA: TGTGCCACCAGTGATTTGCATAGCATCGGCTACACCTTC.

The rearrangement joins TRBV2 to TRBJ2-5; 10 bases agree with TRBD2. CDR3 size: 13 residues. The trim removed 9 bases at V and 0 bases at J, leaving 1 base unmatched. CDR1 and CDR2 from the germline V gene are SNHLY and FYNNEI. The CDR3 here is CASSGRYQETQYF. The DNA of the CDR3 is TGTGCCAGTAGCGGGAGGTACCAAGAGACCCAGTACTTC.

This chain joins TRBV12-3 or TRBV12-4 and TRBJ2-5, with D unresolved. The V gene lost 3 bases and the J gene lost 1 base, with 3 bases spanning the gap. This CDR3 has 12 residues. CDR3 protein: CASSFLQETQYF. CDR3 sequence (DNA): TGTGCCAGCAGTTTCCTCCAAGAGACCCAGTACTTC.

V is TRBV6-2 or TRBV6-3 and J is TRBJ2-3, with TRBD1 matching 8 bases. The CDR3 runs to 17 residues. Germline V gene sequence: CDR1 MNHEY, CDR2 SVGEGT. The J segment lost 6 bases and the V segment lost 5 bases, leaving 16 bases of the junction unmatched. CDR3 sequence: CASSALRGPTARDTQYF. The CDR3 coding sequence is TGTGCCAGCAGTGCCCTCAGGGGGCCCACGGCGAGGGATACGCAGTATTTT.

The gene calls are TRBV7-3 and TRBJ2-2; D perhaps matches TRBD1 (6 bases). The CDR3 consists of 16 residues. The germline V gene has CDR1 SGHTA and CDR2 FQGTGA. Trimming removed 1 base at V and 4 bases at J, with 13 bases between. The CDR3 DNA follows: TGTGCCAGCAGCTTAAATGGGGGCTTCAGCACCGGGGAGCTGTTTTTT. It specifies CASSLNGGFSTGELFF. Complete variable domain (other parts from reference TRBV7-3 and TRBJ2-2): GAGVSQTPSNKVTEKGKYVELRCDPISGHTALYWYRQSLGQGPEFLIYFQGTGAADDSGLPNDRFFAVRPEGSVSTLKIQRTERGDSAVYLCASSLNGGFSTGELFFGEGSRLTVL.

V usage is TRBV7-9 and J usage is TRBJ1-5; 7 positions match TRBD1. Per the germline V gene, CDR1 is SEHNR and CDR2 is FQNEAQ (reference sequence). V dropped 4 bases and J dropped 0; count of bases not matched to a gene: 6. The CDR3 runs 16 residues. The CDR3 sequence: CASSSDRESSNQPQHF. As DNA, the CDR3 is TGTGCCAGCAGCTCCGACAGGGAAAGTAGCAATCAGCCCCAGCATTTT. The variable domain in full, with the rest retrieved from reference TRBV7-9 and TRBJ1-5, is DTGVSQNPRHKITKRGQNVTFRCDPISEHNRLYWYRQTLGQGPEFLTYFQNEAQLEKSRLLSDRFSAERPKGSFSTLEIQRTEQGDSAMYLCASSSDRESSNQPQHFGDGTRLSIL.

V is TRBV24-1 and J is TRBJ2-2, with TRBD1 identical over 10 bases. This CDR3 is 14 amino acids long. V lost 8 bases and J lost 7; bases outside the gene matches: 6. Germline CDR1 KGHDR, CDR2 SFDVKD. CDR3 protein: CATMGQGISGELFF. For the CDR3, the DNA is TGTGCCACCATGGGACAGGGGATTAGCGGGGAGCTGTTTTTT.

The genes are TRBV9 and TRBJ1-1, with D perhaps TRBD1 (5 bases). Trimming cost V 0 bases and J 1 base, with 19 bases left between them. CDR1 and CDR2 from the germline V gene are SGDLS and YYNGEE. The CDR3 is made up of 18 amino acids. The CDR3 DNA reads as TGTGCCAGCAGCGTAGGAGCAGTGGTAGGGCAGGGGAACACTGAAGCTTTCTTT. This sequence encodes CASSVGAVVGQGNTEAFF.

The chain is built from TRBV27 and TRBJ2-5, with 8 bases lining up with TRBD1. The CDR3 extends over 14 amino acids. Germline trimming cut 5 bases from V and 4 bases from J; bases unmatched to any gene: 6. Germline assignment: CDR1 MNHEY and CDR2 SMNVEV (reference sequence). In DNA form, the CDR3 reads TGTGCCAGCAGTCCAGGACAGGGACCAGAGACCCAGTACTTC. Translation gives CASSPGQGPETQYF.

This clone was counted a few times. The chain employs TRBV5-4 and TRBJ2-7; TRBD2 matches 14 bases. The V segment lost 0 bases and the J segment 6 bases; nucleotides outside the gene matches: 8. CDR3 length: 17 amino acids. CDR1 and CDR2 (germline): SGHNT, YYREEE (reference sequence). The CDR3 reads CASSLASGLAGVPEQYF. The CDR3, as DNA: TGTGCCAGCAGCTTGGCCTCGGGACTAGCGGGAGTCCCCGAGCAGTACTTC.

The CDR3 DNA reads TGTGCCAGCAGCCCGTCGGGCGGGGTTAGGGACACTGAAGCTTTCTTT. It yields the protein CASSPSGGVRDTEAFF. The genes are TRBV7-9 and TRBJ1-1, with D unclear. Trimming cost V 5 bases and J 3 bases, with 19 bases left between them. There are 16 residues in the CDR3. Germline values: CDR1 SEHNR, CDR2 FQNEAQ (reference sequence). The full variable domain, its missing parts supplied by reference TRBV7-9 and TRBJ1-1, is DTGVSQNPRHKITKRGQNVTFRCDPISEHNRLYWYRQTLGQGPEFLTYFQNEAQLEKSRLLSDRFSAERPKGSFSTLEIQRTEQGDSAMYLCASSPSGGVRDTEAFFGQGTRLTVV.

The chain employs TRBV5-4 and TRBJ2-1, with 8 bases matching TRBD2. The CDR3 spans 17 residues. Germline lookup yields CDR1 SGHNT and CDR2 YYREEE (reference sequence). The ends lost 6 bases at V and 8 bases at J; junction bases unmatched: 19. The CDR3 region is CASTPGGGTSGSDEQFF. CDR3 nucleotide sequence: TGTGCCAGCACTCCTGGGGGGGGGACAAGCGGGAGCGATGAGCAGTTCTTC.

The sample holds a few counts of this clone. The V call is TRBV28, the J call TRBJ1-5, with D possibly TRBD1 on 6 matching bases. The CDR3 length is 15 residues. CDR1 and CDR2 from the germline V gene are MDHEN and SYDVKM. Trimming removed 6 bases from V and 1 base from J, with 13 bases in between. CDR3 nucleotide sequence: TGTGCCAGCAGGAACAGGGATAGAAGCAATCAGCCCCAGCATTTT. This sequence encodes CASRNRDRSNQPQHF.

The rearrangement joins TRBV4-2 to TRBJ1-6, with TRBD1 identical over 10 bases. Germline CDR1 and CDR2: LGHNA and YNFKEQ. The CDR3 sequence is 16 residues long. After removal of 1 base from V and 8 bases from J, the junction contained 5 bases not matched to a gene. CDR3 nucleotides: TGTGCCAGCAGCCAAGTCGCCGGGACAGGGGATTCACCCCTCCACTTT. This translates into CASSQVAGTGDSPLHF.

This chain connects TRBV20-1 to TRBJ1-2; 8 bases are shared with TRBD1. The CDR3 runs to 16 residues. Germline V CDR1 and CDR2: DFQATT, SNEGSKA (reference sequence). Trimming removed 3 bases from V and 2 bases from J; junction bases left unmatched: 11. DNA of the CDR3: TGCAGTGCTAGTCCTTCCGGGACAGGAGGAAACTATGGCTACACCTTC. Translation: CSASPSGTGGNYGYTF.

This clone was detected a few times. V usage is TRBV4-3 and J usage is TRBJ2-3; D possibly corresponds to TRBD2 (6 bases). The CDR3 runs to 17 residues. Between the trimmed V and J ends, which lost 0 bases and 4 bases, there was a span of 17 bases. In germline, CDR1 is LGHNA, CDR2 YSLEER. Here the CDR3 DNA reads TGCGCCAGCAGCCAAGATCTGCGGCGGGACCCTCCAGATACGCAGTATTTT. It is translated as CASSQDLRRDPPDTQYF.